The source of this T cell receptor beta chain is a study of T cell repertoires in cytomegalovirus infection. MiXCR, run by TCRdb on the reads, gives a single entry per CDR3 protein. This table has hundreds of thousands of distinct CDR3 sequences, 15% to 20% appearing once. After removal of 2 bases from V and 8 bases from J, the junction contained 4 bases not matched to a gene. This CDR3 contains 14 residues. Germline V CDR1 and CDR2: MDHEN, SYDVKM. Material for sequencing was PBMCs. The V and J genes are TRBV28 and TRBJ2-1, with 9 nucleotides matching TRBD1. This receptor was obtained from a human donor in good health (CMV status not recorded). Some clones in this sample may be carry-over from other donors' samples. CDR3 in amino acids: CASSLAQGADEQFF. The CDR3 DNA reads TGTGCCAGCAGTTTAGCACAGGGGGCAGATGAGCAGTTCTTC.